This T cell receptor beta chain was captured in a study of blood T cell repertoires in COVID-19. Study information: Acute and convalescent COVID-19 samples came from the United States, Italy and Spain.

The ends lost 8 bases at V and 3 bases at J; junction bases unmatched: 9. Germline lookup yields CDR1 SGHNT and CDR2 YENEEA. CDR3 length: 14 amino acids. A single count supports this clone. The protocol was immunoSEQ multiplex PCR, while the TCRdb copy is restricted to in-frame clones and leaves out a portion. The table has 220,000 or so clones, 80% to 85% seen once. The sequence was obtained from a man aged 30 to 39 with active or convalescent COVID-19. The sequencing input was peripheral blood. The chain joins TRBV11-3 to TRBJ2-7; TRBD2 aligns across 8 bases. The CDR3 region has the DNA TGTGCCAGCTTACGAGTTAGCGGGATCTACGAGCAGTACTTC. Translation gives CASLRVSGIYEQYF.